Each of the 31 T cell receptor beta chains below was sequenced from the same sample in a study of blood T cell repertoires in COVID-19. The data were produced by immunoSEQ multiplex PCR, yet TCRdb's version contains in-frame clones alone and is incomplete. The data hold 50,000 or so clones, with less than 95% observed a single time. Source material: peripheral blood. The receptors here all came from a man in his sixties or seventies with active COVID-19.

V and J are TRBV5-1 and TRBJ1-3; 7 positions match TRBD1. V was pared by 4 bases and J by 3 bases, with 7 bases of the junction left unmatched. The CDR3 consists of 15 residues. Germline CDR1 is SGHRS and CDR2 is YFSETQ. CDR3 in amino acids: CASSTETGHGNTIYF. CDR3 sequence (DNA): TGCGCCAGCAGCACCGAGACAGGGCATGGAAACACCATATATTTT.

The rearrangement joins TRBV7-9 to TRBJ2-7; tentatively, D is TRBD1 (6 bases). Trimming cost V 1 base and J 2 bases, with 15 bases left between them. CDR1 is SEHNR, CDR2 FQNEAQ, per germline (reference sequence). The CDR3 spans 16 residues. This CDR3 is CASSLEQGHTPYEQYF. CDR3 DNA: TGTGCCAGCAGCTTAGAGCAGGGACACACTCCCTACGAGCAGTACTTC. The full variable domain, with the rest looked up from reference TRBV7-9 and TRBJ2-7, is DTGVSQNPRHKITKRGQNVTFRCDPISEHNRLYWYRQTLGQGPEFLTYFQNEAQLEKSRLLSDRFSAERPKGSFSTLEIQRTEQGDSAMYLCASSLEQGHTPYEQYFGPGTRLTVT.

The chain combines TRBV6-2 or TRBV6-3 with TRBJ1-2; D not certain. The CDR3 has 13 amino acids. V lost 6 bases, J lost 3 bases, and 11 bases lay in between. Germline CDR1 is MNHEY and CDR2 is SVGEGT. The DNA of the CDR3 is TGTGCCAGCAGCCCGACACCAGACTATGGCTACACCTTC. It is translated as CASSPTPDYGYTF.

The chain couples TRBV11-2 to TRBJ2-1; D is possibly TRBD1 (6 bases). Trimming shortened V by 5 bases and J by 0 bases, and 8 bases separated the two germline ends. Germline assignment: CDR1 SGHAT and CDR2 FQNNGV. The CDR3 has 14 amino acids. The CDR3 bases are TGTGCCAGCAGCGCGGACAGCTCCTACAATGAGCAGTTCTTC. As protein: CASSADSSYNEQFF. Drawing the rest from reference TRBV11-2 and TRBJ2-1, the complete variable domain is EAGVAQSPRYKIIEKRQSVAFWCNPISGHATLYWYQQILGQGPKLLIQFQNNGVVDDSQLPKDRFSAERLKGVDSTLKIQPAKLEDSAVYLCASSADSSYNEQFFGPGTRLTVL.

The chain links TRBV4-3 to TRBJ1-6; D perhaps matches TRBD1 (6 bases). The CDR3 length is 22 residues. V lost 0 bases and J lost 4, with 28 bases in between. Germline V CDR1 and CDR2: LGHNA, YSLEER. The CDR3 DNA reads TGCGCCAGCAGCCAAGATAAATTGCTAGGACAGCGGCCGGGAGGTTATAATTCACCCCTCCACTTT. Translating it yields CASSQDKLLGQRPGGYNSPLHF.

The chain uses TRBV10-3 and TRBJ2-2; 7 bases are a match to TRBD1. This CDR3 spans 15 amino acids. Germline CDR1 reads ENHRY; CDR2 reads SYGVKD. The trim removed 4 bases at V and 4 bases at J, leaving 6 bases unmatched. The CDR3 bases are TGTGCCATCAGTGGGGACAGTAAAGGCACCGGGGAGCTGTTTTTT. This codes for CAISGDSKGTGELFF.

The chain carries TRBV4-2 and TRBJ2-6, with D maybe TRBD1 (5 bases). This CDR3 has 13 amino acids. Germline V gives CDR1 LGHNA, CDR2 YNFKEQ. With 4 bases removed from V and 12 bases from J, the gap between germline ends came to 13 bases. As DNA, the CDR3 is TGTGCCAGCAGCCTAGATCAGGGCGCCGTCCTGACTTTC. This translates into CASSLDQGAVLTF.

The chain links TRBV3-1 (or the pseudogene TRBV3-2) to TRBJ2-1; TRBD2 matches 7 bases. Per the germline V gene, CDR1 is LGHDT and CDR2 is YNNKEL (reference sequence). The trim removed 0 bases at V and 2 bases at J, leaving 1 base unmatched. CDR3 length equals 15 residues. CDR3 amino acids: CASSQEGGAYNEQFF. The CDR3 coding sequence is TGTGCCAGCAGCCAAGAGGGGGGGGCCTACAATGAGCAGTTCTTC.

This chain connects TRBV20-1 to TRBJ2-2; 8 bases line up with TRBD2. The V gene end was trimmed by 3 bases and the J gene end by 5 bases; junction bases not matched to a gene: 5. The CDR3 consists of 14 residues. Germline CDR1 is DFQATT and CDR2 is SNEGSKA (reference sequence). The CDR3 bases are TGCAGTGCTAGTCTCGGGGGGGTTACCGGGGAGCTGTTTTTT. Protein: CSASLGGVTGELFF.

CDR3 DNA: TGTGCCAGCTCACCCGGCTCCACAGGAGCAAGTCAGCCCCAGCATTTT. It translates to CASSPGSTGASQPQHF. The chain couples TRBV18 to TRBJ1-5; maybe TRBD1 (5 bases). Germline V gene lookup returns CDR1 KGHSH and CDR2 LQKENI. The CDR3 length is 16 residues. V dropped 3 bases and J dropped 6 bases, with 18 bases sitting between them.

The chain recombines TRBV28 with TRBJ1-6; maybe TRBD1 (6 bases). The CDR3 extends over 15 amino acids. Per germline, CDR1 MDHEN and CDR2 SYDVKM. The V end lost 5 bases, the J end lost 10 bases, and 18 bases lay between the germline ends. In DNA, the CDR3 is TGTGCCAGCAGTGGTACCACAGGGCTTCGATCACCCCTCCACTTT. Its protein is CASSGTTGLRSPLHF.

The chain is built from TRBV19 and TRBJ1-4; TRBD1 aligns across 9 bases. CDR1 and CDR2 from the germline V gene are LNHDA and SQIVND (reference sequence). The CDR3 consists of 14 residues. With 4 bases clipped from V and 7 bases from J, the junction kept 4 bases outside the gene matches. CDR3: CASSRGQGAEKLFF. In DNA form, the CDR3 reads TGTGCCAGTAGTAGGGGACAGGGTGCTGAAAAACTGTTTTTT.

This clone appeared a few times. The chain recombines TRBV28 with TRBJ1-5; a possible D gene is TRBD1 (5 bases). Germline CDR1 and CDR2: MDHEN and SYDVKM. V lost 6 bases to trimming and J lost 0 bases, with 21 bases between them. The CDR3 has 18 amino acids. In nucleotides, the CDR3 is TGTGCCAGCAGCACCTATCGACAGAACTTAGATAGCAATCAGCCCCAGCATTTT. Its translation: CASSTYRQNLDSNQPQHF.

As concerns this clone: The germline gene is not matched at one end of the junction; a read error may be the cause. The chain carries TRBV7-7 and TRBJ1-5, with D hard to call. Germline CDR1 and CDR2: SSHAT and FNYEAQ (reference sequence). This CDR3 contains 13 residues. The CDR3 loop is CASSEGVNQPQHF. In nucleotides, the CDR3 is TGTGCTAGCAGCGAAGGAGTGAATCAGCCCCAGCATTTT. The full variable domain, in which reference TRBV7-7 and TRBJ1-5 provide the parts outside the CDR3, is GAGVSQSPRYKVTKRGQDVTLRCDPISSHATLYWYQQALGQGPEFLTYFNYEAQPDKSGLPSDRFSAERPEGSISTLTIQRTEQRDSAMYRCASSEGVNQPQHFGDGTRLSIL.

The chain combines TRBV5-1 with TRBJ2-5, with TRBD1 identical over 12 bases. In germline, CDR1 is SGHRS, CDR2 YFSETQ. The trim removed 0 bases at V and 1 base at J, leaving 1 base unmatched. The CDR3 contains 16 residues. The CDR3 sequence: CASSLGDRGRQETQYF. CDR3 in DNA: TGCGCCAGCAGCTTGGGGGACAGGGGGCGCCAAGAGACCCAGTACTTC.

The chain is built from TRBV12-3 or TRBV12-4 and TRBJ2-2; D is unresolved. The CDR3 is made up of 11 amino acids. Trimming shortened V by 6 bases and J by 6 bases, and 5 bases separated the two germline ends. DNA of the CDR3: TGTGCCAGCAGCCAGGCCGGGGAGCTGTTTTTT. Its translation is CASSQAGELFF.

The V gene is TRBV18, the J gene TRBJ2-5; 13 bases align to TRBD2. The ends lost 6 bases at V and 7 bases at J; junction bases unmatched: 8. The CDR3 length is 15 residues. Germline V gives CDR1 KGHSH, CDR2 LQKENI. CDR3 protein: CASSPTSGGSATQYF. CDR3 DNA sequence: TGTGCCAGCTCGCCGACTAGCGGGGGGTCGGCGACCCAGTACTTC. The full variable domain, its missing parts supplied by reference TRBV18 and TRBJ2-5, is NAGVMQNPRHLVRRRGQEARLRCSPMKGHSHVYWYRQLPEEGLKFMVYLQKENIIDESGMPKERFSAEFPKEGPSILRIQQVVRGDSAAYFCASSPTSGGSATQYFGPGTRLLVL.

This clone was observed once. V and J are TRBV6-5 and TRBJ1-4; a weak D match, TRBD1 (5 bases). The CDR3 is 14 amino acids. Germline lookup yields CDR1 MNHEY and CDR2 SVGAGI. V gave up 8 bases and J gave up 3 bases, with 13 bases separating them. DNA for the CDR3: TGTGCCAGCTCCCTCGGGGGGTCTAATGAAAAACTGTTTTTT. Translating it yields CASSLGGSNEKLFF.

The chain combines TRBV29-1 with TRBJ2-1, with D unclear. CDR3 length: 13 residues. V gave up 6 bases and J gave up 0 bases, with 9 bases separating them. Per germline, CDR1 SQVTM and CDR2 ANQGSEA. As DNA, the CDR3 is TGCAGCGTGGTCCCAGTCTCCTACAATGAGCAGTTCTTC. Translating it yields CSVVPVSYNEQFF.

The sample holds a few counts of this clone. The V call is TRBV6-2 or TRBV6-3, the J call TRBJ1-2, with D possibly matching TRBD1 (6 bases). The germline gives CDR1 MNHEY, CDR2 SVGEGT. Trimming shortened V by 2 bases and J by 7 bases, and 17 bases separated the two germline ends. The CDR3 is 15 residues long. The CDR3 spells CASSYGAGTSGGYTF. The DNA for the CDR3 is TGTGCCAGCAGTTACGGAGCCGGGACATCGGGTGGCTACACCTTC.

V and J are TRBV7-2 and TRBJ2-1; 7 nucleotides agree with TRBD1. The CDR3 has 15 amino acids. CDR1 and CDR2 (germline): SGHTA, FQGNSA. J gave up 7 bases and V 5 bases, and 11 bases lay outside the gene matches. This chain's CDR3 is CASSPPGTVVNEQFF. The CDR3 region has the DNA TGTGCCAGCAGCCCGCCCGGGACAGTGGTTAATGAGCAGTTCTTC.

This chain links TRBV4-2 with TRBJ2-7, with 8 bases that match TRBD2. The CDR3 extends over 17 amino acids. V was clipped by 6 bases and J by 0 bases; unmatched bases: 13. Germline CDR1 is LGHNA and CDR2 is YNFKEQ. CDR3 sequence: CASSLSVAGGPSYEQYF. The CDR3, as DNA: TGTGCCAGCAGTCTATCGGTGGCGGGGGGCCCCTCCTACGAGCAGTACTTC.

V is TRBV30 and J is TRBJ1-4, with D possibly being TRBD1 (6 bases). Between the trimmed V and J ends, which lost 0 bases and 12 bases, there was a span of 11 bases. Germline CDR1 reads GTSNPN; CDR2 reads SVGIG (reference sequence). The CDR3 has 12 residues. The CDR3 bases are TGTGCCTGGAGTGTATCGGGGGGCGAACTGTTTTTT. This encodes CAWSVSGGELFF. Combining the CDR3 with reference TRBV30 and TRBJ1-4 gives the whole variable domain SQTIHQWPATLVQPVGSPLSLECTVEGTSNPNLYWYRQAAGRGLQLLFYSVGIGQISSEVPQNLSASRPQDRQFILSSKKLLLSDSGFYLCAWSVSGGELFFGSGTQLSVL.

The chain's CDR3 is CASSLPIGQLSYEQYF. The CDR3 DNA is TGTGCCAGCAGTTTACCCATCGGACAGCTATCCTACGAGCAGTACTTC. V and J are TRBV6-6 and TRBJ2-7, with D perhaps matching TRBD1 (6 bases). The germline V and J ends were trimmed by 4 bases and 1 base, with 17 bases remaining between them. Germline CDR1 reads MNHNY; CDR2 reads SVGAGI (reference sequence). The CDR3 totals 16 residues.

This chain joins TRBV9 and TRBJ2-3; TRBD2 aligns across 7 bases. The J segment lost 3 bases and the V segment lost 3 bases, leaving 10 bases of the junction unmatched. Germline V gene sequence: CDR1 SGDLS, CDR2 YYNGEE. The CDR3 has 16 amino acids. This CDR3 reads CASSAGGSGVTDTQYF. The CDR3 DNA reads as TGTGCCAGCAGCGCAGGCGGCAGCGGGGTGACAGATACGCAGTATTTT. Looking up the rest from reference TRBV9 and TRBJ2-3 gives the full variable domain: DSGVTQTPKHLITATGQRVTLRCSPRSGDLSVYWYQQSLDQGLQFLIQYYNGEERAKGNILERFSAQQFPDLHSELNLSSLELGDSALYFCASSAGGSGVTDTQYFGPGTRLTVL.

The chain uses TRBV29-1 and TRBJ2-5; no reliable D call. This CDR3 is built from 12 residues. From germline, CDR1 is SQVTM and CDR2 ANQGSEA. With 4 bases removed from V and 5 bases from J, the gap between germline ends came to 11 bases. The CDR3 nucleotides read TGCAGCGTTGGAACCCTCCGGGAGACCCAGTACTTC. Protein: CSVGTLRETQYF.

The gene calls are TRBV30 and TRBJ2-4, with D perhaps TRBD2 (6 bases). With 0 bases removed from V and 7 bases from J, the gap between germline ends came to 19 bases. Germline CDR1 reads GTSNPN; CDR2 reads SVGIG (reference sequence). CDR3 length: 16 amino acids. DNA of the CDR3: TGTGCCTGGAGTGTACGACAAGGGACCAGCGGGAACATTCAGTACTTC. It translates to CAWSVRQGTSGNIQYF.

The CDR3 sequence: CASSISPTGVVQYF. The CDR3 DNA sequence: TGTGCCAGTAGTATTAGCCCAACCGGGGTGGTGCAGTACTTC. V usage is TRBV19 and J usage is TRBJ2-7; D possibly corresponds to TRBD2 (5 bases). The CDR3 is 14 residues long. Looked up from germline, CDR1 is LNHDA and CDR2 is SQIVND (reference sequence). V was cut by 3 bases and J by 9 bases, with 18 bases left in between.

This clone has a single count. The CDR3 loop is CASSRDLNEQFF. Here the CDR3 DNA reads TGTGCCAGCTCCCGCGACTTGAATGAGCAGTTCTTC. The rearrangement uses TRBV18 and TRBJ2-1; D not certain. The CDR3 loop spans 12 amino acids. Trimming stripped 6 bases from V and 7 bases from J, with 10 bases between. Looked up from germline, CDR1 is KGHSH and CDR2 is LQKENI.

V is TRBV4-1 and J is TRBJ2-2, with TRBD1 as a possible D gene (7 bases). The CDR3 runs 16 residues. Trimming stripped 3 bases from V and 1 base from J, with 12 bases between. Germline V gene lookup returns CDR1 MGHRA and CDR2 YSYEKL. CDR3 bases: TGCGCCAGCAGCCAGAGACAGGGAGGGAACACCGGGGAGCTGTTTTTT. Its protein product is CASSQRQGGNTGELFF.

This chain links TRBV11-2 with TRBJ2-7; 9 bases map to TRBD2. Germline-derived CDR1 and CDR2 are SGHAT and FQNNGV. Trimming at V came to 5 bases and at J to 2 bases, leaving 4 bases not matched to a gene. The CDR3 has 14 residues. CDR3 nucleotides: TGTGCCAGCAGCCCCGTAGCGGGGGCCTACGAGCAGTACTTC. This gives the protein CASSPVAGAYEQYF.